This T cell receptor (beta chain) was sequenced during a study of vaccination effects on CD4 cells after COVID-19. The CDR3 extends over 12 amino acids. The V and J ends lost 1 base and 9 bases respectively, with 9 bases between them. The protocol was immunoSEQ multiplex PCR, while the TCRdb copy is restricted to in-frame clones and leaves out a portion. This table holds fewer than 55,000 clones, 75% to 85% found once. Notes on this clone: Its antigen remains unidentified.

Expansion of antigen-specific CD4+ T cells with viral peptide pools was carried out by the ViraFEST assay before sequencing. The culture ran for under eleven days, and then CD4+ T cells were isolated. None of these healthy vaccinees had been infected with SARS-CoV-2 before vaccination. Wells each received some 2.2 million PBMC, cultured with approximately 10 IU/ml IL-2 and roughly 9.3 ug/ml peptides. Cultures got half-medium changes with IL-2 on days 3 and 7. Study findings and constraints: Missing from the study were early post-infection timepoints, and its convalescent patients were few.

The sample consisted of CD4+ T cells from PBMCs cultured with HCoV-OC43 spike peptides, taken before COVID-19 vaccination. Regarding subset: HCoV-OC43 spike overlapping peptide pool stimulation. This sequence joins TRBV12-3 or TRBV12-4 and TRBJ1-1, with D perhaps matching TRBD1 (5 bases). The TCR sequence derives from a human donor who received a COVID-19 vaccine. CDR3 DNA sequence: TGTGCCAGCAGTTTAGTTGGGGGGAAAGCTTTCTTT. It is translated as CASSLVGGKAFF.